One and the same sample provided the 26 T cell receptor beta chains below, sequenced in a study of persistence of HIV-infected CD4 T cells. Antigens for these TCRs are unknown. Nonspecific anti-CD3/anti-CD28 bead stimulation represents the broad CD4+ T cell repertoire. Sorting selected CD4+ T cells upregulating both CD40 ligand and CD69. The immunoSEQ assay was version 4, run in survey mode. Method: immunoSEQ multiplex PCR; TCRdb's copy keeps in-frame clones and lacks some. This sample has tens of thousands of clones, with less than 90% found just once. The specimen comprised CD4+ T cells sorted from PBMCs after approximately 18-hour stimulation, sampled from a patient who received antiretroviral therapy. These receptors all stem from an adult woman with HIV who was CMV-seropositive.

V and J are TRBV20-1 and TRBJ2-3, with D possibly being TRBD1 or TRBD2 (6 bases each). Trimming pared 6 bases from V and 8 bases from J, leaving 12 bases between. The V gene's germline CDR1 is DFQATT and CDR2 SNEGSKA (reference sequence). This CDR3 is 11 amino acids long. The CDR3 region has the DNA TGCAGTGCCCGGGGGCAGGGTACGCAGTATTTT. Protein sequence: CSARGQGTQYF.

This sequence joins TRBV11-2 and TRBJ1-2, with 9 nucleotides matching TRBD1. The CDR3 spans 12 residues. Trimming cost V 3 bases and J 9 bases; bases outside gene matches: 2. CDR1 and CDR2 (germline): SGHAT, FQNNGV. Here the CDR3 DNA reads TGTGCCAGCAGCTTCGGACAGGGGAGCTACACCTTC. This codes for CASSFGQGSYTF.

V usage is TRBV27 and J usage is TRBJ1-2; D unclear. Trimming took 5 bases from V and 6 from J, leaving 16 bases between them. Germline values: CDR1 MNHEY, CDR2 SMNVEV (reference sequence). CDR3 length: 14 residues. The chain's CDR3 is CASSPRGGRDGYTF. CDR3 nucleotides: TGTGCCAGCAGTCCCCGAGGAGGGAGGGATGGCTACACCTTC.

This rearrangement joins TRBV27 to TRBJ1-1, with D unresolved. Germline V gene data show CDR1 as MNHEY and CDR2 as SMNVEV (reference sequence). This CDR3 is 14 amino acids long. Trimming took 0 bases from V and 11 from J, leaving 16 bases between them. CDR3 sequence (DNA): TGTGCCAGCAGTTTATCGGGCGGGTCTACATTGGCTTTCTTT. Protein: CASSLSGGSTLAFF.

The gene calls are TRBV18 and TRBJ2-4; perhaps TRBD1 as D (5 bases). CDR1 KGHSH and CDR2 LQKENI come from the germline V gene. Between the trimmed V and J ends, which lost 3 bases and 8 bases, there was a span of 17 bases. This CDR3 is 15 amino acids long. As DNA, the CDR3 is TGTGCCAGCTCACCCCAGGGTCCCGAGTCGGACATTCAGTACTTC. This gives the protein CASSPQGPESDIQYF.

The V gene is TRBV6-1, the J gene TRBJ2-7; no reliable D call. The V end was cut by 3 bases, the J end by 2 bases, with 8 bases between. This CDR3 spans 13 amino acids. Germline V gene data show CDR1 as MNHNS and CDR2 as SASEGT. CDR3: CASSEGRAYEQYF. The DNA of the CDR3 is TGTGCCAGCAGTGAGGGCAGAGCCTACGAGCAGTACTTC.

The chain has TRBV30 and TRBJ1-5; tentatively, D is TRBD1 (5 bases). This CDR3 contains 15 residues. V was pared by 1 base and J by 0 bases, with 10 bases between. CDR1 is GTSNPN and CDR2 is SVGIG in the germline V gene (reference sequence). CDR3 region: CAWSGGTDSNQPQHF. Here the CDR3 DNA reads TGTGCCTGGAGTGGCGGGACGGATAGCAATCAGCCCCAGCATTTT. Looking up the rest from reference TRBV30 and TRBJ1-5 gives the full variable domain: SQTIHQWPATLVQPVGSPLSLECTVEGTSNPNLYWYRQAAGRGLQLLFYSVGIGQISSEVPQNLSASRPQDRQFILSSKKLLLSDSGFYLCAWSGGTDSNQPQHFGDGTRLSIL.

The rearrangement joins TRBV30 to TRBJ1-5; D is unresolved. V lost 3 bases and J lost 0, with 12 bases in between. Germline values: CDR1 GTSNPN, CDR2 SVGIG (reference sequence). This CDR3 spans 15 amino acids. CDR3 in DNA: TGTGCCTGGAGCGACGAATGGGATAGCAATCAGCCCCAGCATTTT. Translated, it gives CAWSDEWDSNQPQHF.

The chain carries TRBV24-1 and TRBJ1-5; D possibly corresponds to TRBD1 (5 bases). The CDR3 spans 13 residues. Germline loops: CDR1 KGHDR, CDR2 SFDVKD. Trimming took 3 bases from V and 11 from J, leaving 13 bases between them. The CDR3 coding sequence is TGTGCCACCAGTGATGGACACGCCGAAGCCCAGCATTTT. Translation: CATSDGHAEAQHF.

The V and J genes are TRBV12-3 or TRBV12-4 and TRBJ2-2, with D perhaps matching TRBD1 (7 bases). The V gene lost 10 bases and the J gene lost 6 bases, with 12 bases spanning the gap. This CDR3 comprises 12 residues. CDR3 sequence (DNA): TGTGCCACCCAGGGGGAGGCCGGGGAGCTGTTTTTT. As protein: CATQGEAGELFF.

The V call is TRBV6-4, the J call TRBJ2-1; the match to TRBD2 covers 11 bases. Losses at the gene ends were 3 bases for V and 2 bases for J; bases not matched to a gene: 0. This CDR3 has 15 residues. CDR1 and CDR2 from the germline V gene are MRHNA and SNTAGT. CDR3 residues: CASSDSGGAYNEQFF. The CDR3 DNA is TGTGCCAGCAGTGATAGCGGGGGGGCCTACAATGAGCAGTTCTTC.

This clone has a single count. The rearrangement links TRBV6-5 to TRBJ1-5, with D perhaps matching TRBD1 (6 bases). Germline values: CDR1 MNHEY, CDR2 SVGAGI. The V end was cut by 4 bases, the J end by 6 bases, with 16 bases between. The CDR3 totals 15 residues. CDR3 sequence reads: CASSWGPLGVQPQHF. CDR3 in DNA: TGTGCCAGCAGTTGGGGGCCCCTCGGGGTTCAGCCCCAGCATTTT.

J is TRBJ1-4 and V is TRBV29-1; 8 positions agree with TRBD1. V gave up 4 bases and J gave up 5 bases; unmatched junction bases: 0. The CDR3 totals 12 residues. Germline V lookup: CDR1 SQVTM, CDR2 ANQGSEA. The CDR3 region is CSVGQGNEKLFF. Here the CDR3 DNA reads TGCAGCGTTGGACAGGGGAATGAAAAACTGTTTTTT.

V gene TRBV11-3 combines with J gene TRBJ2-3, with D uncertain. Germline V gene data show CDR1 as SGHNT and CDR2 as YENEEA. The CDR3 has 14 residues. V was shortened by 1 base and J by 3 bases, with 8 bases between the two germline ends. CDR3 sequence (DNA): TGTGCCAGCAGCTTAGGGGCCGTAACAGATACGCAGTATTTT. It encodes CASSLGAVTDTQYF.

The genes are TRBV2 and TRBJ1-1, with 8 bases fitting TRBD1. There are 14 residues in the CDR3. V was clipped by 4 bases and J by 9 bases; unmatched bases: 10. CDR1 and CDR2 from the germline V gene are SNHLY and FYNNEI. For the CDR3, the DNA is TGTGCCAGCAGTGTAGACAGGGGACGGGATAAAGCTTTCTTT. Translated: CASSVDRGRDKAFF.

This chain links TRBV5-5 with TRBJ1-4, with 10 bases aligning to TRBD1. This CDR3 spans 15 amino acids. The V and J ends lost 4 bases and 7 bases, in that order; junction bases with no gene match: 7. Germline V gene data show CDR1 as SGHKS and CDR2 as YYEKEE (reference sequence). Written as DNA, the CDR3 is TGTGCCAGCAGCGAAGACAGGGGGCTAGGTGAAAAACTGTTTTTT. Encoded protein: CASSEDRGLGEKLFF.

The chain recombines TRBV9 with TRBJ1-1; D may be TRBD1 (6 bases). Between the trimmed V and J ends, which lost 5 bases and 5 bases, there was a span of 19 bases. Germline V gene data show CDR1 as SGDLS and CDR2 as YYNGEE. The CDR3 sequence is 15 residues long. CDR3 coding DNA: TGTGCCAGCAGTACCACAGGGACCCGGGGAACTGAAGCTTTCTTT. Its translation: CASSTTGTRGTEAFF.

The V call is TRBV4-2, the J call TRBJ2-6; 9 nucleotides match TRBD1. The CDR3 spans 18 residues. CDR1 LGHNA and CDR2 YNFKEQ come from the germline V gene. V lost 4 bases and J lost 4; bases outside the gene matches: 11. CDR3 residues: CASSLEGQGDRGANVLTF. The CDR3 nucleotides are TGTGCCAGCAGCCTGGAGGGACAGGGAGATAGAGGGGCCAACGTCCTGACTTTC.

The chain employs TRBV11-1 and TRBJ2-2; no definite D call. Trimming left V 5 bases short and J 4 bases short, with 11 bases between. The CDR3 extends over 14 amino acids. The germline V gene encodes CDR1 SGHAT and CDR2 FQDESV (reference sequence). In nucleotides, the CDR3 is TGTGCCAGCAGCCTAAAATACAGCACCGGGGAGCTGTTTTTT. It is translated as CASSLKYSTGELFF.

V gene TRBV6-1 combines with J gene TRBJ2-7, with D possibly being TRBD2 (8 bases). V lost 1 base and J lost 5, with 21 bases in between. CDR3 length: 17 amino acids. Germline CDR1 is MNHNS and CDR2 is SASEGT. The CDR3 region has the DNA TGTGCCAGCAGTGAAGTAGGGGGCGGGGGGACGCGCCACGAGCAGTACTTC. This sequence encodes CASSEVGGGGTRHEQYF.

The chain uses TRBV5-1 and TRBJ1-2, with D uncertain. Trimming cost V 7 bases and J 1 base, with 14 bases left between them. The CDR3 has 14 residues. Germline values: CDR1 SGHRS, CDR2 YFSETQ. CDR3 coding DNA: TGCGCCAGCTTCCGAACTGCAGTTAACTATGGCTACACCTTC. It encodes CASFRTAVNYGYTF.

The gene calls are TRBV6-2 or TRBV6-3 and TRBJ2-7; 9 bases match TRBD2. The junction had 6 bases not matched to a gene; V was cut back by 2 bases and J by 4 bases. Germline CDR1 reads MNHEY; CDR2 reads SVGEGT. This CDR3 is 15 amino acids long. CDR3 in DNA: TGTGCCAGCAGTTACGGCGGGGGGGCGACTTACGAGCAGTACGTC. Encoded protein: CASSYGGGATYEQYV.

The V and J genes are TRBV19 and TRBJ1-1; D gene ambiguous. Germline values: CDR1 LNHDA, CDR2 SQIVND (reference sequence). V lost 4 bases and J 0 bases, leaving 3 bases between the germline ends. The CDR3 loop spans 12 amino acids. The CDR3 nucleotides read TGTGCCAGTAGTACGGTGAACACTGAAGCTTTCTTT. This gives the protein CASSTVNTEAFF.

The chain employs TRBV25-1 and TRBJ2-4, with D unclear. The V gene's germline CDR1 is MGHDK and CDR2 SYGVNS. CDR3 length equals 11 residues. Trimming pared 4 bases from V and 8 bases from J, leaving 6 bases between. The CDR3 is CASSVMDIQYF. In DNA form, the CDR3 reads TGTGCCAGCAGTGTGATGGACATTCAGTACTTC.

This rearrangement joins TRBV5-4 to TRBJ1-4, with D unresolved. Trimming stripped 0 bases from V and 1 base from J, with 4 bases between. Germline V gives CDR1 SGHNT, CDR2 YYREEE (reference sequence). The CDR3 extends over 14 amino acids. CDR3 nucleotide sequence: TGTGCCAGCAGCTTGGATGTAACTAATGAAAAACTGTTTTTT. Translating it yields CASSLDVTNEKLFF.

This rearrangement joins TRBV24-1 to TRBJ1-2, with no clear D. This CDR3 is built from 13 residues. Trimming removed 2 bases at V and 8 bases at J, with 11 bases between. Germline loops: CDR1 KGHDR, CDR2 SFDVKD. CDR3 in amino acids: CATSDSTLRGYTF. In nucleotides, the CDR3 is TGTGCCACCAGTGATTCTACCCTCCGAGGCTACACCTTC.